This T cell receptor (beta chain) was sequenced in a study of blood T cell repertoires in COVID-19. TCRdb's table, derived via immunoSEQ multiplex PCR, lists solely in-frame clones and lacks some. The sample yields about 64,000 clones, approximately 90% seen once. Germline V gene data show CDR1 as MNHEY and CDR2 as SMNVEV (reference sequence). Germline trimming cut 3 bases from V and 4 bases from J; bases unmatched to any gene: 8. This CDR3 contains 16 residues. The sample holds one count of this clone. The V gene is TRBV27, the J gene TRBJ2-2, with 7 bases that match TRBD2. This sequence originates from a man aged 50-60 years with active COVID-19. What was sequenced was peripheral blood. CDR3 region: CASSFSGRALTGELFF. The CDR3 nucleotides are TGTGCCAGCAGTTTTAGTGGGAGGGCACTCACCGGGGAGCTGTTTTTT.